This T cell receptor (beta chain) was captured in a study of cytomegalovirus exposure and HLA in healthy donors. As for the study in general: Among about 179 million T cells, an earlier analysis found roughly 110 million unique TCR beta sequences. From HLA-typed donors, an early data release held tens of millions of unique TCRs. The study placed about 81% of its approximately 360 genotyped donors in the Caucasian-associated ancestry cluster.

Researchers ran the PCR with 60 Vbeta and 13 Jbeta primers. The method was immunoSEQ multiplex PCR; TCRdb's version includes in-frame clones alone and lacks a portion of them. The data show 150,000 to 200,000 clones, 80% to 90% seen once. Points on this clone: Antigen specificity is unknown.

Findings and limits, study-wide: Generally TCR sequences proved uncommon, though certain public TCRs appeared in numerous donors.

The TCR comes from a male donor in good health and CMV-seronegative. The specimen sequenced was PBMCs.

In DNA form, the CDR3 reads TGTGCCAGCAGCTCGACCGGGTCTCGGGGGAGAGATACGCAGTATTTT. Residues: CASSSTGSRGRDTQYF. This chain connects TRBV13 to TRBJ2-3; TRBD2 is a possible D gene (6 bases). The germline CDR1 and CDR2 sequences are PRHDT and FYEKMQ (reference sequence). The CDR3 totals 16 residues. The ends were cut back, 4 bases at V and 5 bases at J, with 19 bases in the middle.